Listed here are 24 T cell receptor beta chains from one sample, sequenced in a study of human CD8 memory T cell subsets. The authors made TCR beta libraries using UMI-labeled 5' RACE. TCRdb reprocessed the 5' RACE reads and stores each CDR3 protein as one record, lacking DNA. This sample's table reports 15,000 to 20,000 distinct CDR3 sequences. The sample taken for sequencing was CD8+ T cells from PBMCs. The receptors originated from a human donor in good health.

The chain is built from TRBV7-8 and TRBJ2-7; TCRdb reports TRBD2, a call that lacks DNA to check it against. In germline, CDR1 is SGHVS, CDR2 FQNEAQ. The CDR3 is 16 amino acids. The CDR3 reads CASSPQHLADEYEQYF. The full variable domain, with the rest looked up from reference TRBV7-8 and TRBJ2-7, is GAGVSQSPRYKVAKRGQDVALRCDPISGHVSLFWYQQALGQGPEFLTYFQNEAQLDKSGLPSDRFFAERPEGSVSTLKIQRTQQEDSAVYLCASSPQHLADEYEQYFGPGTRLTVT.

The chain has TRBV5-5 and TRBJ2-3; TCRdb proposes TRBD1, but this gene call is untestable without DNA. CDR1 and CDR2 (germline): SGHKS, YYEKEE (reference sequence). The CDR3 runs to 15 residues. The CDR3 region is CASSMGQINTDTQYF.

CDR3: CASSPSEANTGELFF. The V gene is TRBV4-2, the J gene TRBJ2-2. In germline, CDR1 is LGHNA, CDR2 YNFKEQ. This CDR3 contains 15 residues.

The CDR3 protein is CATSTTSQGNEKLFF. The rearrangement links TRBV15 to TRBJ1-4; TCRdb outputs TRBD1, but without DNA this stays unchecked. The CDR3 loop spans 15 amino acids. Germline loops: CDR1 LNHNV, CDR2 YYDKDF (reference sequence).

The rearrangement joins TRBV6-6 to TRBJ2-7; TCRdb proposes TRBD1, but this gene call is untestable without DNA. Looked up from germline, CDR1 is MNHNY and CDR2 is SVGAGI (reference sequence). The CDR3 spans 13 residues. CDR3 protein: CASSYTRGREQYF.

The V and J genes are TRBV9 and TRBJ2-6; TCRdb reports TRBD1, a call that lacks DNA to check it against. The V gene's germline CDR1 is SGDLS and CDR2 YYNGEE. This CDR3 is 18 amino acids long. The CDR3 here is CASSSPWTGGSGANVLTF.

The chain links TRBV3-1 to TRBJ1-2. This CDR3 spans 15 amino acids. CDR1 is LGHDT, CDR2 YNNKEL, per germline (reference sequence). CDR3 region: CASSQNRGVLAGYTF.

The rearrangement uses TRBV5-1 and TRBJ1-6; there is no DNA to check the TCRdb D call of TRBD1. The CDR3 has 15 residues. The germline V gene has CDR1 SGHRS and CDR2 YFSETQ. Here the CDR3 reads CASSLYGPPNSPLHF. Looking up the rest from reference TRBV5-1 and TRBJ1-6 gives the full variable domain: KAGVTQTPRYLIKTRGQQVTLSCSPISGHRSVSWYQQTPGQGLQFLFEYFSETQRNKGNFPGRFSGRQFSNSRSEMNVSTLELGDSALYLCASSLYGPPNSPLHFGNGTRLTVT.

This chain's CDR3 is CASSPQSTGELFF. The V and J genes are TRBV4-3 and TRBJ2-2. This CDR3 contains 13 residues. Germline-derived CDR1 and CDR2 are LGHNA and YSLEER.

Its frequency marks this clonotype as medium-sized. The CDR3 sequence: CASSVEGGSSYNEQFF. V usage is TRBV9 and J usage is TRBJ2-1; the D call of TRBD1 rests on TCRdb alone, since no DNA is present to check it. Germline CDR1 is SGDLS and CDR2 is YYNGEE. The CDR3 extends over 16 amino acids.

This sequence joins TRBV20-1 and TRBJ2-3. Germline V lookup: CDR1 DFQATT, CDR2 SNEGSKA (reference sequence). This CDR3 region has 13 residues. This chain's CDR3 is CSARGLSTDTQYF.

The rearrangement uses TRBV7-9 and TRBJ1-2; with no DNA, the TCRdb D assignment of TRBD1 cannot be verified. The CDR3 sequence is 17 residues long. Germline CDR1 is SEHNR and CDR2 is FQNEAQ (reference sequence). The CDR3 loop is CASSLNPGVRRFDGYTF. The whole variable domain, filled in from reference TRBV7-9 and TRBJ1-2, reads DTGVSQNPRHKITKRGQNVTFRCDPISEHNRLYWYRQTLGQGPEFLTYFQNEAQLEKSRLLSDRFSAERPKGSFSTLEIQRTEQGDSAMYLCASSLNPGVRRFDGYTFGSGTRLTVV.

This chain links TRBV20-1 with TRBJ2-7; TCRdb indicates TRBD1, and absent DNA this call remains unverified. The CDR3 extends over 14 amino acids. Germline V gene lookup returns CDR1 DFQATT and CDR2 SNEGSKA (reference sequence). CDR3 in amino acids: CSANGHANPYEQYF.

The chain links TRBV29-1 to TRBJ1-4; the TCRdb D gene call, TRBD1, has no DNA to confirm it. The germline V gene has CDR1 SQVTM and CDR2 ANQGSEA. This CDR3 spans 15 amino acids. CDR3 protein: CSVTGTGATNEKLFF. The full variable domain, its missing parts supplied by reference TRBV29-1 and TRBJ1-4, is SAVISQKPSRDICQRGTSLTIQCQVDSQVTMMFWYRQQPGQSLTLIATANQGSEATYESGFVIDKFPISRPNLTFSTLTVSNMSPEDSSIYLCSVTGTGATNEKLFFGSGTQLSVL.

The chain employs TRBV20-1 and TRBJ1-2; the TRBD1 assignment by TCRdb is unverifiable without DNA. The CDR3 loop spans 15 amino acids. Germline CDR1 and CDR2: DFQATT and SNEGSKA (reference sequence). The CDR3 region is CSARELVGTAYGYTF.

The chain links TRBV19 to TRBJ2-7; TCRdb designates TRBD1, a call that cannot be tested without DNA. Per germline, CDR1 LNHDA and CDR2 SQIVND (reference sequence). The CDR3 sequence is 14 residues long. CDR3 protein: CASSLTGLSYEQYF.

The chain recombines TRBV27 with TRBJ1-5; there is no DNA to check the TCRdb D call of TRBD1. The CDR3 runs 17 residues. Germline assignment: CDR1 MNHEY and CDR2 SMNVEV (reference sequence). This chain's CDR3 is CASSLWGGSNSNQPQHF.

The rearrangement joins TRBV28 to TRBJ2-5; as DNA is missing, the TRBD1 call by TCRdb cannot be tested. The CDR3 totals 12 residues. Germline V gene data show CDR1 as MDHEN and CDR2 as SYDVKM. CDR3: CASSLGDRVQYF.

The chain uses TRBV7-6 and TRBJ1-4; the TRBD1 assignment by TCRdb is unverifiable without DNA. This CDR3 is 15 amino acids long. In germline, CDR1 is SGHVS, CDR2 FNYEAQ. Here the CDR3 reads CASSTQGHNNEKLFF.

The V call is TRBV7-3, the J call TRBJ2-7; with no DNA, the TCRdb D assignment of TRBD2 cannot be verified. Germline CDR1 and CDR2: SGHTA and FQGTGA. The CDR3 sequence is 15 residues long. CDR3: CASSLTASGRYEQYF.

The chain employs TRBV28 and TRBJ1-5; TCRdb's D call, TRBD1, is unchecked because there is no DNA. Germline V gene data show CDR1 as MDHEN and CDR2 as SYDVKM. The CDR3 contains 16 residues. The CDR3 region is CASSLLTGGRGQPQHF.

This chain connects TRBV29-1 to TRBJ1-2; TCRdb's assignment of TRBD1 cannot be checked, as there is no DNA. Germline V gene lookup returns CDR1 SQVTM and CDR2 ANQGSEA. The CDR3 loop spans 15 amino acids. The CDR3 loop is CSVNTGTGGFYGYTF.

This CDR3 reads CASSAQGNHPRVEQFF. The chain links TRBV6-5 to TRBJ2-1; lacking DNA, the TRBD1 call made by TCRdb goes unchecked. The CDR3 extends over 16 amino acids. Germline CDR1 and CDR2: MNHEY and SVGAGI.

V and J are TRBV11-2 and TRBJ2-5; TCRdb designates TRBD2, a call that cannot be tested without DNA. CDR1 is SGHAT, CDR2 FQNNGV, per germline. The CDR3 covers 16 residues. The CDR3 reads CASSLASGAFQETQYF.